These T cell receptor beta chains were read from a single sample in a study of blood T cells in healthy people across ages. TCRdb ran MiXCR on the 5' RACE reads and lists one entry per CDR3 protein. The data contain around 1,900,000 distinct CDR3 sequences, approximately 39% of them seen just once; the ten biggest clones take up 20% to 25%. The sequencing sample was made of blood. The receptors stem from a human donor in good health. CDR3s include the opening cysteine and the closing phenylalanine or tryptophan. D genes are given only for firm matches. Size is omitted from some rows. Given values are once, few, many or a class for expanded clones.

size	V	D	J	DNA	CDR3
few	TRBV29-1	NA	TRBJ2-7	TGCAGCGTTCGGGGTAGGGGGACCTACGAGCAGTACTTC	CSVRGRGTYEQYF
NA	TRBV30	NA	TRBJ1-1	TGTGCCTGGAGGACAGGAGTGAACACTGAAGCTTTCTTT	CAWRTGVNTEAFF
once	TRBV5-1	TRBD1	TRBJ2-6	TGCGCCAGCAGCTCGACAGGGTTCGGGGCCAACGTCCTGACTTTC	CASSSTGFGANVLTF
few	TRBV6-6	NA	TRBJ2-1	TGTGCCAGCAGTTACAGGGCGGGCGCAACCTACAATGAGCAGTTCTTC	CASSYRAGATYNEQFF
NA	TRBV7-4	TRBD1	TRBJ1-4	TGTGCCAGCAGCTTAGGAGGGACAGGGAAAGACACAACTAATGAAAAACTGTTTTTT	CASSLGGTGKDTTNEKLFF
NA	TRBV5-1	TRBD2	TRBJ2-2	TGCGCCAGCAGCTTCACACTAGCGGCGGCCGGGGAGCTGTTTTTT	CASSFTLAAAGELFF
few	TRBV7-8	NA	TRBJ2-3	TGTGCCAGCAGCCCTCTGGCCTCCGGATTACACACAGATACGCAGTATTTT	CASSPLASGLHTDTQYF
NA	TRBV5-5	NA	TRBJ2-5	TGTGCCAGCAGGGGGACTCCCCCAGGCCGACAAGAGACCCAGTACTTC	CASRGTPPGRQETQYF
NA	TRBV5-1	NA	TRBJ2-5	TGCGCCAGCAGCTTTGTGGGCGGGGGCACCCAAGAGACCCAGTACTTC	CASSFVGGGTQETQYF
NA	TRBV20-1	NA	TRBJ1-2	TGCAGTGCTTCTCACTCTATACAAGGGAACTATGGCTACACCTTC	CSASHSIQGNYGYTF
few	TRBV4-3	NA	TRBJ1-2	TGCGCCAGCAGCCAAGATCATGGGCCCTACTCGGCGGGCTACACCTTC	CASSQDHGPYSAGYTF
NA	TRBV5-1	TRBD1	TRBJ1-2	TGCGCCGGCAGCTTACAGGGGAATGGCTACACCTTC	CAGSLQGNGYTF
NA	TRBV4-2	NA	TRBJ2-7	TGTGCCAGCAGCCAAGATGTCAGGGGAGGCGAGCAGTACTTC	CASSQDVRGGEQYF
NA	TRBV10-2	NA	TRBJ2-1	TGCGCCAGCCTCTTCACAGGGAATGAGCAGTTCTTC	CASLFTGNEQFF
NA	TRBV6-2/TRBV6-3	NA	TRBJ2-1	TGTGCCAGCAAGCTCGAGGACGCAGAGCAGTTCTTC	CASKLEDAEQFF
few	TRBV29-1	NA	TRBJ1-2	TGCAGCGCTGCCCTCCGACAGGCTAGCAGTGGCTACACCTTC	CSAALRQASSGYTF
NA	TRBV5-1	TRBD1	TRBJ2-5	TGCGCCAGCAGCACCGGGACAGGGGGAGGGGAGACCCAGTACTTC	CASSTGTGGGETQYF
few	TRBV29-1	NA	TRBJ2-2	TGCAGCGCATGTCGGGACTTGAACACCGGGGAGCTGTTTTTT	CSACRDLNTGELFF
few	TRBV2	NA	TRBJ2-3	TGTGCCAGCAGGGGGGCTAGCTACGGAGGCACAGATACGCAGTATTTT	CASRGASYGGTDTQYF
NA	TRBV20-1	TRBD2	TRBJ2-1	TGCAGTGCTAGAGATCCCGCTTTAATGGCTAGCGGGGACAATGAGCAGTTCTTC	CSARDPALMASGDNEQFF
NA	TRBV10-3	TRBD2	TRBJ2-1	TGTGCCATCAGTGACCGAAGCGGGGGTGATCTTTACAATGAGCAGTTCTTC	CAISDRSGGDLYNEQFF
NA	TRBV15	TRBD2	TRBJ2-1	TGTGCCACCAGCAGAATCCTCGGGGGGTACAATGAGCAGTTCTTC	CATSRILGGYNEQFF
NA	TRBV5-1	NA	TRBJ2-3	TGCGCCAGCAGCTTGGAACAGCTTCATACTAGCACAGATATGCAGTATTTT	CASSLEQLHTSTDMQYF